The present T cell receptor beta chain was sequenced within a study of T cells after yellow fever vaccination. The ends were cut back, 4 bases at V and 0 bases at J, with 13 bases in the middle. The CDR3 is 16 amino acids. This clonotype was seen only a few times. What it recognizes is unknown. Conversion of TCR transcripts into cDNA relied on 5'RACE template switching, which added a universal primer site and UMIs. One entry per CDR3 protein, called by TCRdb with MiXCR from the 5' RACE reads. Among about 340,000 distinct CDR3 sequences listed, 3.5% to 4.5% were seen once. Overall study results and limits: When the response was secondary, it was weaker but reached its peak faster, day 5 versus 15. After the booster, approximately 96% of CD4 and about nine tenths of CD8 primary-response clones were re-detected. The bulk population could contribute abundant contaminating clonotypes to FACS-sorted repertoires.

Source: PBMCs, taken 5 days after the yellow fever booster vaccination. V gene TRBV12-3 or TRBV12-4 combines with J gene TRBJ2-1; D may be TRBD2 (5 bases). The receptor comes from a man aged 18-30 years who received the YFV17D yellow fever vaccine. This chain's CDR3 is CASSYGVPSSYNEQFF. The CDR3 DNA is TGTGCCAGCAGTTACGGGGTCCCGAGCTCCTACAATGAGCAGTTCTTC.